The 31 T cell receptor beta chains below all came from one sample that was sequenced in a study of blood T cell repertoires in COVID-19. The repertoire was sequenced with immunoSEQ multiplex PCR; TCRdb's copy has only in-frame clones and lacks some. The sample lists about 290,000 clones, approximately 91% occurring once. The sample comprised PBMCs or T cells enriched from blood (not recorded which). These receptors originate from a woman between 40 and 55 years old who had recovered from COVID-19.

This clone was detected only once. This rearrangement joins TRBV5-6 to TRBJ1-1; D is perhaps TRBD1 (6 bases). V lost 1 base and J 5 bases, leaving 9 bases between the germline ends. CDR3 size: 13 residues. The germline gives CDR1 SGHDT, CDR2 YYEEEE. The CDR3 DNA follows: TGTGCCAGCAGCTTGTACAGGGTAACTGAAGCTTTCTTT. This translates into CASSLYRVTEAFF.

The rearrangement uses TRBV30 and TRBJ2-7; the D is unclear. V was shortened by 0 bases and J by 3 bases, with 9 bases between the two germline ends. Germline values: CDR1 GTSNPN, CDR2 SVGIG (reference sequence). The CDR3 has 13 amino acids. Here the CDR3 reads CAWSVDIDYEQYF. The CDR3 DNA sequence: TGTGCCTGGAGTGTTGACATAGACTACGAGCAGTACTTC.

This clone was recorded a few times. The CDR3 region is CASSVGPHGQTYEQYF. The CDR3 DNA reads TGTGCCAGCAGCGTAGGCCCTCATGGACAGACCTACGAGCAGTACTTC. The J gene is TRBJ2-7, the V gene TRBV9; TRBD1 is a possible D gene (6 bases). CDR1 and CDR2 from the germline V gene are SGDLS and YYNGEE. The CDR3 has 16 amino acids. V lost 0 bases and J 2 bases, leaving 15 bases between the germline ends.

This chain uses TRBV7-9 with TRBJ2-7; TRBD2 agrees at 8 bases. With 4 bases clipped from V and 4 bases from J, the junction kept 12 bases outside the gene matches. This CDR3 has 16 amino acids. The germline V gene has CDR1 SEHNR and CDR2 FQNEAQ (reference sequence). The CDR3 nucleotides are TGTGCCAGCAGCTCCCTACCCCAGCGGGAGAGGTACGAGCAGTACTTC. Protein: CASSSLPQRERYEQYF.

CDR3 region: CASSLERGSPLHF. The DNA for the CDR3 is TGTGCCAGCAGCTTAGAACGGGGATCACCCCTCCACTTT. This chain joins TRBV11-2 and TRBJ1-6, with unresolved D. CDR1 is SGHAT and CDR2 is FQNNGV in the germline V gene. The V end was cut by 0 bases, the J end by 10 bases, with 7 bases between. This CDR3 contains 13 residues.

This sequence joins TRBV12-5 and TRBJ1-6; D not resolved. Germline CDR1 is LGHNT and CDR2 is FRNRAP. V was pared by 0 bases and J by 4 bases, with 16 bases between. The CDR3 sequence is 18 residues long. The CDR3 is CASGLVLPSGDYNSPLHF. CDR3 DNA sequence: TGTGCTAGTGGTTTGGTCTTACCGAGCGGGGATTATAATTCACCCCTCCACTTT.

The J gene is TRBJ2-5, the V gene TRBV19, with D possibly TRBD2 on 5 matching bases. Trimming took 8 bases from V and 3 from J, leaving 13 bases between them. The CDR3 loop spans 13 amino acids. Looked up from germline, CDR1 is LNHDA and CDR2 is SQIVND (reference sequence). CDR3 nucleotides: TGTGCCAGTCAGAAAGCGGCCGAAGAGACCCAGTACTTC. This gives the protein CASQKAAEETQYF.

Worth noting for this clone: The same CDR3 also results from other DNA sequences found in this sample. This rearrangement joins TRBV9 to TRBJ1-1, with TRBD1 as a possible D gene (6 bases). Germline loops: CDR1 SGDLS, CDR2 YYNGEE. The ends were cut back, 0 bases at V and 0 bases at J, with 9 bases in the middle. The CDR3 consists of 15 residues. The CDR3 region has the DNA TGTGCCAGCAGCGTAGGTGACAGGATGAACACTGAAGCTTTCTTT. Its protein product is CASSVGDRMNTEAFF.

The chain couples TRBV2 to TRBJ2-3; TRBD2 matches at 8 bases. The CDR3 length is 15 residues. With V trimmed by 6 bases and J by 3 bases, 8 bases remained unmatched. The germline V gene has CDR1 SNHLY and CDR2 FYNNEI. The CDR3, as DNA: TGTGCCAGCAGGGTCGGGACTAGTGAGACAGATACGCAGTATTTT. It specifies CASRVGTSETDTQYF.

V usage is TRBV7-9 and J usage is TRBJ2-7; TRBD1 matches at 8 bases. V was clipped by 1 base and J by 7 bases; unmatched bases: 9. Germline loops: CDR1 SEHNR, CDR2 FQNEAQ (reference sequence). The CDR3 has 15 residues. The CDR3 DNA reads as TGTGCCAGCAGCTTAGGGCACAGGGGGGCCTCTGAGCAGTACTTC. This sequence encodes CASSLGHRGASEQYF.

J is TRBJ2-1 and V is TRBV7-2; 8 positions match TRBD2. V dropped 3 bases and J dropped 0; count of bases not matched to a gene: 4. The CDR3 totals 16 residues. Germline V gene lookup returns CDR1 SGHTA and CDR2 FQGNSA. The CDR3 here is CASSLMSGSSYNEQFF. The CDR3 coding sequence is TGTGCCAGCAGCTTGATGAGCGGGAGCTCCTACAATGAGCAGTTCTTC. The whole variable domain, filled in from reference TRBV7-2 and TRBJ2-1, reads GAGVSQSPSNKVTEKGKDVELRCDPISGHTALYWYRQSLGQGLEFLIYFQGNSAPDKSGLPSDRFSAERTGGSVSTLTIQRTQQEDSAVYLCASSLMSGSSYNEQFFGPGTRLTVL.

J is TRBJ1-1 and V is TRBV4-1; 8 nucleotides line up with TRBD1. This CDR3 is 15 amino acids long. Per germline, CDR1 MGHRA and CDR2 YSYEKL. After removal of 0 bases from V and 1 base from J, the junction contained 1 base not matched to a gene. CDR3 nucleotide sequence: TGCGCCAGCAGCCAAGATACAGGGGGGAACACTGAAGCTTTCTTT. It encodes CASSQDTGGNTEAFF.

The chain recombines TRBV5-1 with TRBJ2-3; 8 bases are shared with TRBD1. V lost 4 bases, J lost 4 bases, and 8 bases stayed unmatched. The CDR3 is 15 residues long. Germline V CDR1 and CDR2: SGHRS, YFSETQ. CDR3 loop: CASSLIGQGPDTQYF. DNA of the CDR3: TGCGCCAGCAGCCTAATAGGACAGGGCCCAGATACGCAGTATTTT.

The rearrangement joins TRBV9 to TRBJ2-5; 7 nucleotides align to TRBD1. V lost 0 bases to trimming and J lost 5 bases; unmatched junction nucleotides: 13. Germline V gene data show CDR1 as SGDLS and CDR2 as YYNGEE. This CDR3 contains 17 residues. CDR3 amino acids: CASSVGPRLGGRETQYF. The CDR3 nucleotides read TGTGCCAGCAGCGTAGGCCCTCGTTTAGGGGGCCGGGAGACCCAGTACTTC.

The chain has TRBV20-1 and TRBJ2-7; 8 bases agree with TRBD1. This CDR3 has 13 amino acids. V lost 3 bases and J lost 4; bases outside the gene matches: 5. The germline V gene encodes CDR1 DFQATT and CDR2 SNEGSKA (reference sequence). The DNA of the CDR3 is TGCAGTGCTAGTCAGGGGGCTTCGTACGAGCAGTACTTC. Protein sequence: CSASQGASYEQYF.

The chain is built from TRBV4-3 and TRBJ1-2; 8 bases agree with TRBD1. With 3 bases clipped from V and 8 bases from J, the junction kept 5 bases outside the gene matches. The CDR3 loop spans 13 amino acids. Germline V gene data show CDR1 as LGHNA and CDR2 as YSLEER. In DNA, the CDR3 is TGCGCCAGCAGCCAGGGACAGGCGGGCGGCTACACCTTC. It codes for CASSQGQAGGYTF.

The chain couples TRBV5-5 to TRBJ2-5; D gene uncertain. Germline-derived CDR1 and CDR2 are SGHKS and YYEKEE (reference sequence). V was cut by 4 bases and J by 0 bases, with 7 bases left in between. The CDR3 sequence is 13 residues long. This chain's CDR3 is CASSSVYQETQYF. DNA of the CDR3: TGTGCCAGCAGCAGCGTGTACCAAGAGACCCAGTACTTC.

This clone occurred a few times. The genes are TRBV20-1 and TRBJ1-2, with a weak D call TRBD1 (6 bases). This CDR3 has 14 residues. From germline, CDR1 is DFQATT and CDR2 SNEGSKA (reference sequence). Trimming stripped 3 bases from V and 6 bases from J, with 17 bases between. CDR3 amino acids: CSASGAAGVHGYTF. In DNA, the CDR3 is TGCAGTGCTAGTGGGGCGGCAGGGGTTCATGGCTACACCTTC.

The chain links TRBV30 to TRBJ1-1; D call uncertain. The CDR3 sequence is 13 residues long. The V and J ends lost 0 bases and 2 bases respectively, with 7 bases between them. CDR1 GTSNPN and CDR2 SVGIG come from the germline V gene (reference sequence). This chain's CDR3 is CAWSVRANTEAFF. In nucleotides, the CDR3 is TGTGCCTGGAGTGTACGAGCTAACACTGAAGCTTTCTTT. Filled out from reference TRBV30 and TRBJ1-1, the complete variable domain reads SQTIHQWPATLVQPVGSPLSLECTVEGTSNPNLYWYRQAAGRGLQLLFYSVGIGQISSEVPQNLSASRPQDRQFILSSKKLLLSDSGFYLCAWSVRANTEAFFGQGTRLTVV.

J is TRBJ2-7 and V is TRBV13, with 7 bases identical to TRBD1. Losses at the gene ends were 5 bases for V and 3 bases for J; bases not matched to a gene: 13. This CDR3 has 16 residues. Germline assignment: CDR1 PRHDT and CDR2 FYEKMQ (reference sequence). CDR3 DNA: TGTGCCAGCAGCCCTTATGTCGGGACAGTTGGCTACGAGCAGTACTTC. Translated: CASSPYVGTVGYEQYF.

This clone was picked up many times. This rearrangement joins TRBV11-2 to TRBJ1-2; D is perhaps TRBD1 (6 bases). The V end lost 6 bases, the J end lost 2 bases, and 7 bases lay between the germline ends. The CDR3 spans 12 residues. Germline values: CDR1 SGHAT, CDR2 FQNNGV. CDR3 nucleotides: TGTGCCAGCAGTCAGGGGAACTATGGCTACACCTTC. Residues: CASSQGNYGYTF.

The rearrangement joins TRBV6-6 to TRBJ1-5, with 9 nucleotides matching TRBD1. V shed 7 bases and J 4 bases; nucleotides not matched to a gene: 11. The CDR3 extends over 16 amino acids. The germline CDR1 and CDR2 sequences are MNHNY and SVGAGI (reference sequence). The CDR3 loop reads CASTQGPGTGNQPQHF. The CDR3 nucleotides read TGTGCCAGCACCCAGGGGCCCGGGACAGGGAATCAGCCCCAGCATTTT.

The V call is TRBV5-4, the J call TRBJ1-2, with 8 bases lining up with TRBD1. Trimming at V came to 2 bases and at J to 8 bases, leaving 2 bases not matched to a gene. The CDR3 is 12 residues long. From germline, CDR1 is SGHNT and CDR2 YYREEE (reference sequence). As DNA, the CDR3 is TGTGCCAGCAGCTTTACAGGGGGAGGCTACACCTTC. It specifies CASSFTGGGYTF.

J is TRBJ1-1 and V is TRBV30; 7 bases match TRBD1. From germline, CDR1 is GTSNPN and CDR2 SVGIG (reference sequence). CDR3 length: 12 residues. The junction had 8 bases not matched to a gene; V was cut back by 3 bases and J by 10 bases. CDR3 DNA sequence: TGTGCCTGGAGGGGGGTGGCAGGGGGAGCTTTCTTT. Encoded protein: CAWRGVAGGAFF.

The chain links TRBV5-1 to TRBJ1-4, with a tentative D call TRBD1 (5 bases). Germline-derived CDR1 and CDR2 are SGHRS and YFSETQ. This CDR3 is built from 16 residues. Deletions cut 5 bases from V and 0 bases from J, with 14 bases between. CDR3 residues: CASRPGPSTTNEKLFF. The CDR3 DNA reads as TGCGCCAGCAGACCAGGGCCCAGTACAACTAATGAAAAACTGTTTTTT. The whole variable domain, remainder taken from reference TRBV5-1 and TRBJ1-4, is KAGVTQTPRYLIKTRGQQVTLSCSPISGHRSVSWYQQTPGQGLQFLFEYFSETQRNKGNFPGRFSGRQFSNSRSEMNVSTLELGDSALYLCASRPGPSTTNEKLFFGSGTQLSVL.

The rearrangement uses TRBV27 and TRBJ2-1; 9 bases line up with TRBD2. Trimming took 5 bases from V and 10 from J; bases not matched to a gene: 12. This CDR3 has 15 residues. CDR1 and CDR2 (germline): MNHEY, SMNVEV (reference sequence). CDR3: CASSVSGSISLEQFF. CDR3 coding DNA: TGTGCCAGCAGTGTTAGCGGGAGCATCTCACTCGAGCAGTTCTTC.

The chain employs TRBV5-1 and TRBJ2-1, with TRBD2 as a possible D gene (6 bases). The CDR3 is 16 residues long. Germline loops: CDR1 SGHRS, CDR2 YFSETQ. Trimming removed 0 bases at V and 7 bases at J, with 17 bases between. CDR3 region: CASSLAGDGFLNEQFF. The CDR3 DNA follows: TGCGCCAGCAGCTTGGCGGGAGATGGTTTTTTGAATGAGCAGTTCTTC.

The rearrangement joins TRBV7-2 to TRBJ2-7; 14 nucleotides agree with TRBD2. The germline V gene has CDR1 SGHTA and CDR2 FQGNSA. After removal of 4 bases from V and 3 bases from J, the junction contained 5 bases not matched to a gene. There are 16 residues in the CDR3. CDR3 loop: CASSWTSGRTLYEQYF. As DNA, the CDR3 is TGTGCCAGCAGCTGGACTAGCGGGAGGACCCTCTACGAGCAGTACTTC.

This sequence joins TRBV21-1 and TRBJ1-4. TRBV21-1 is a pseudogene locus. There are 16 residues in the CDR3. This CDR3 reads CASSKALPAVNEKLFF. The CDR3 DNA is TGTGCCAGCAGCAAAGCGCTACCCGCCGTTAATGAAAAACTGTTTTTT.

V is TRBV11-2 and J is TRBJ2-7; the D is unclear. The germline CDR1 and CDR2 sequences are SGHAT and FQNNGV. V gave up 2 bases and J gave up 0 bases, with 20 bases separating them. CDR3 size: 18 residues. The CDR3 is CASSLRSIRLPNSYEQYF. The DNA of the CDR3 is TGTGCCAGCAGCTTACGGTCTATCAGACTCCCGAACTCCTACGAGCAGTACTTC.

V usage is TRBV9 and J usage is TRBJ1-1; no reliable D call. The CDR3 has 14 residues. The V and J ends lost 0 bases and 3 bases respectively, with 9 bases between them. Germline-derived CDR1 and CDR2 are SGDLS and YYNGEE. CDR3 sequence: CASSVAREYTEAFF. In DNA, the CDR3 is TGTGCCAGCAGCGTAGCTCGAGAGTACACTGAAGCTTTCTTT.